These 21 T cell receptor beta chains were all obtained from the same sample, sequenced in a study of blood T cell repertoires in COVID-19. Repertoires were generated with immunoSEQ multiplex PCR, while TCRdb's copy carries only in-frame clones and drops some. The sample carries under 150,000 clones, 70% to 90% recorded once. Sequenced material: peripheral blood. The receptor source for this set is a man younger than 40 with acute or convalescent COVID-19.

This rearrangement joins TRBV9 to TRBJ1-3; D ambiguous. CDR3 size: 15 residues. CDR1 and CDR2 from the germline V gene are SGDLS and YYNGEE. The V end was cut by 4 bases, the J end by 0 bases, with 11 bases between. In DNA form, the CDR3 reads TGTGCCAGCAGCATGTCGGGGAGCTCTGGAAACACCATATATTTT. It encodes CASSMSGSSGNTIYF. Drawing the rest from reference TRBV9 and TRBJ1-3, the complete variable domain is DSGVTQTPKHLITATGQRVTLRCSPRSGDLSVYWYQQSLDQGLQFLIQYYNGEERAKGNILERFSAQQFPDLHSELNLSSLELGDSALYFCASSMSGSSGNTIYFGEGSWLTVV.

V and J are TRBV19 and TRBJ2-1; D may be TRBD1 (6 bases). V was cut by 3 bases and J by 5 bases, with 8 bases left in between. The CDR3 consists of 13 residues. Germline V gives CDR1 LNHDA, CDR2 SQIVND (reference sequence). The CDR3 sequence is CASSIGQNNEQFF. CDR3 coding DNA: TGTGCCAGTAGTATCGGACAGAACAATGAGCAGTTCTTC. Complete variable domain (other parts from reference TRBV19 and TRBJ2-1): DGGITQSPKYLFRKEGQNVTLSCEQNLNHDAMYWYRQDPGQGLRLIYYSQIVNDFQKGDIAEGYSVSREKKESFPLTVTSAQKNPTAFYLCASSIGQNNEQFFGPGTRLTVL.

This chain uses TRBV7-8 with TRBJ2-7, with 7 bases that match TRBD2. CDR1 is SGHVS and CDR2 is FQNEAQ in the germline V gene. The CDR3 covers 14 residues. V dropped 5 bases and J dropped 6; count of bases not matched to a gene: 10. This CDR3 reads CASSASGLGGEQYF. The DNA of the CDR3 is TGTGCCAGCAGCGCCTCCGGACTAGGAGGCGAGCAGTACTTC.

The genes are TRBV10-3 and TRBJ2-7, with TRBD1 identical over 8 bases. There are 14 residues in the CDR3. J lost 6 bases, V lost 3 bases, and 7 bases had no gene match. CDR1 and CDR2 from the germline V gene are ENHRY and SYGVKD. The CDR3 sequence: CAISDNDRGGEQYF. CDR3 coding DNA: TGTGCCATCAGTGACAACGACAGGGGAGGCGAGCAGTACTTC.

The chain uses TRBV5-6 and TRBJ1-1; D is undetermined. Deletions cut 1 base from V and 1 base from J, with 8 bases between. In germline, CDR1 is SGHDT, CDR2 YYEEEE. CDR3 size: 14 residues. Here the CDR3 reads CASSLYGRNTEAFF. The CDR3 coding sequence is TGTGCCAGCAGCTTGTATGGTAGGAACACTGAAGCTTTCTTT.

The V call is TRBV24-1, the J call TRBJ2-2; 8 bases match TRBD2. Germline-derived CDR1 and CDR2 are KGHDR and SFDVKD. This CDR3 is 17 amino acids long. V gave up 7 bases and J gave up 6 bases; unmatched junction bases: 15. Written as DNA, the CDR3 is TGTGCCACCAGAGGTACTCCGGGACTAGATAACGCCGGGGAGCTGTTTTTT. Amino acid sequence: CATRGTPGLDNAGELFF.

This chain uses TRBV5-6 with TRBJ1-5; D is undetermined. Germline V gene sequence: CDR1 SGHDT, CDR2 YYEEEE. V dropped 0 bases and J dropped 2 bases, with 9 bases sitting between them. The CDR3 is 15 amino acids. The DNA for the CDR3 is TGTGCCAGCAGCTTGGCAACCGGGGGCAATCAGCCCCAGCATTTT. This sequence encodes CASSLATGGNQPQHF.

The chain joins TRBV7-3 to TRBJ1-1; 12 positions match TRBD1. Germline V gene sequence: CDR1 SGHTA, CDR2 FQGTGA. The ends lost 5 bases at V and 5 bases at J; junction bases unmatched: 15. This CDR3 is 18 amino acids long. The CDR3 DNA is TGTGCCAGCAGCATCCGGCTAGGGACAGGGGGCGTAAAGACTGAAGCTTTCTTT. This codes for CASSIRLGTGGVKTEAFF.

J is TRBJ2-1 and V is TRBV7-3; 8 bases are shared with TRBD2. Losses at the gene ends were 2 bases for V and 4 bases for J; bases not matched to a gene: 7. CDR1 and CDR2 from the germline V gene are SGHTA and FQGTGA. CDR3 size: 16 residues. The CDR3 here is CASSLSLASGYNEQFF. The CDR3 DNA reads TGTGCCAGCAGCTTATCTCTCGCTAGCGGGTACAATGAGCAGTTCTTC.

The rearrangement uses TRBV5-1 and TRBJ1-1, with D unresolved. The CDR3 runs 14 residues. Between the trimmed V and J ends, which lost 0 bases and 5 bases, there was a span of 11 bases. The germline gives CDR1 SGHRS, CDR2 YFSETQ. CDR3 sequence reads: CASSLGIRDTEAFF. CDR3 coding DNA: TGCGCCAGCAGCTTGGGGATTCGGGATACTGAAGCTTTCTTT.

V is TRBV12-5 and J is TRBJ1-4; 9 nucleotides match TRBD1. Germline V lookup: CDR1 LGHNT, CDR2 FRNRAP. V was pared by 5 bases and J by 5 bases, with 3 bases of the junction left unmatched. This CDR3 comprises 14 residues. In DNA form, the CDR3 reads TGTGCTAGTGGTCCCGGGACAGGGAATGAAAAACTGTTTTTT. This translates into CASGPGTGNEKLFF.

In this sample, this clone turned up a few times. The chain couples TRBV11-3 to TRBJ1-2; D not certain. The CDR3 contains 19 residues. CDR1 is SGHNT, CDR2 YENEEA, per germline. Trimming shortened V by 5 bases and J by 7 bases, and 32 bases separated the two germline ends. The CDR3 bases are TGTGCCAGCAGCCCCGTTTCATTTTTGGGCGCGAAGTTGGTCGTTGGCTACACCTTC. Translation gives CASSPVSFLGAKLVVGYTF.

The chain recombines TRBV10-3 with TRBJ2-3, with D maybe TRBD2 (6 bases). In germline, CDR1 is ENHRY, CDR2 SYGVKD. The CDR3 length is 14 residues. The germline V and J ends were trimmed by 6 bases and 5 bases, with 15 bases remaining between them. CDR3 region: CAISPRGAGDTQYF. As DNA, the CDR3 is TGTGCCATCAGCCCTCGCGGGGCAGGAGATACGCAGTATTTT.

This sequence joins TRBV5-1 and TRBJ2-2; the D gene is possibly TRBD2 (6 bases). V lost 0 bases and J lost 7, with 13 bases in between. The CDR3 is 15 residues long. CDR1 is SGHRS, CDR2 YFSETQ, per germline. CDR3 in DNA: TGCGCCAGCAGCTTGGGCACCGGGGGATTCGGGGAGCTGTTTTTT. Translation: CASSLGTGGFGELFF.

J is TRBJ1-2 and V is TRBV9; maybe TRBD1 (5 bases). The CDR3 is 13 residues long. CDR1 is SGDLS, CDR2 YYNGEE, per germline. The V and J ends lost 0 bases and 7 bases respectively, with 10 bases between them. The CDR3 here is CASSVEGASGYTF. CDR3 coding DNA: TGTGCCAGCAGCGTAGAAGGGGCAAGTGGCTACACCTTC. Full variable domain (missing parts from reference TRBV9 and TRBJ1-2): DSGVTQTPKHLITATGQRVTLRCSPRSGDLSVYWYQQSLDQGLQFLIQYYNGEERAKGNILERFSAQQFPDLHSELNLSSLELGDSALYFCASSVEGASGYTFGSGTRLTVV.

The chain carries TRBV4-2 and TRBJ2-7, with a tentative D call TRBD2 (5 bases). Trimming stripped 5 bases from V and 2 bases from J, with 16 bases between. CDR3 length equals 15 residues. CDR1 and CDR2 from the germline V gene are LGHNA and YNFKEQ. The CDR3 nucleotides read TGTGCCAGCAGCGTGGAAGCTAGGAGGACCTACGAGCAGTACTTC. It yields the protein CASSVEARRTYEQYF.

In nucleotides, the CDR3 is TGCGCCAGCAGCTCTCGGACAGGGGCCTATGGCTACACCTTC. It yields the protein CASSSRTGAYGYTF. The gene calls are TRBV5-1 and TRBJ1-2; 9 nucleotides align to TRBD1. V lost 3 bases, J lost 4 bases, and 4 bases stayed unmatched. The germline CDR1 and CDR2 sequences are SGHRS and YFSETQ. The CDR3 covers 14 residues.

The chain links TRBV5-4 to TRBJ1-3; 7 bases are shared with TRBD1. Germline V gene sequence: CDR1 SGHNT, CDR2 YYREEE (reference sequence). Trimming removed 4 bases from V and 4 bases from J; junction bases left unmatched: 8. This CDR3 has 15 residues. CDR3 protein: CASSLIPGQGNTIYF. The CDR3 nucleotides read TGTGCCAGCAGCCTCATACCGGGACAGGGAAACACCATATATTTT. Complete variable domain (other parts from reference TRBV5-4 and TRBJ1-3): ETGVTQSPTHLIKTRGQQVTLRCSSQSGHNTVSWYQQALGQGPQFIFQYYREEENGRGNFPPRFSGLQFPNYSSELNVNALELDDSALYLCASSLIPGQGNTIYFGEGSWLTVV.

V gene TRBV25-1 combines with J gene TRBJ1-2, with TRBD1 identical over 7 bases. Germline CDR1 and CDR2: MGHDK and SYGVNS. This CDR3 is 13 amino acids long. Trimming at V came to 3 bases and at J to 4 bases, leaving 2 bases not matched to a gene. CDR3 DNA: TGTGCCAGCAGTGACCGGGACAGCTATGGCTACACCTTC. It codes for CASSDRDSYGYTF.

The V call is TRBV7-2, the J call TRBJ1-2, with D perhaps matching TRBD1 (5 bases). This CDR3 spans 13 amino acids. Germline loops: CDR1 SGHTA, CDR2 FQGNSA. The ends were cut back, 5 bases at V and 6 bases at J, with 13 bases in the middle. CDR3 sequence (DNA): TGTGCCAGCAGCCCCACGGGGGATCATGGCTACACCTTC. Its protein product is CASSPTGDHGYTF.

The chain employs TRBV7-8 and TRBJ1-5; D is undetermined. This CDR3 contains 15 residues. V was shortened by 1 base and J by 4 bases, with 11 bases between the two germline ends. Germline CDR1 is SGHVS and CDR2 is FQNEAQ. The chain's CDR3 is CASSLGARPNQPQHF. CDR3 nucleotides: TGTGCCAGCAGCTTAGGAGCCAGGCCGAATCAGCCCCAGCATTTT.